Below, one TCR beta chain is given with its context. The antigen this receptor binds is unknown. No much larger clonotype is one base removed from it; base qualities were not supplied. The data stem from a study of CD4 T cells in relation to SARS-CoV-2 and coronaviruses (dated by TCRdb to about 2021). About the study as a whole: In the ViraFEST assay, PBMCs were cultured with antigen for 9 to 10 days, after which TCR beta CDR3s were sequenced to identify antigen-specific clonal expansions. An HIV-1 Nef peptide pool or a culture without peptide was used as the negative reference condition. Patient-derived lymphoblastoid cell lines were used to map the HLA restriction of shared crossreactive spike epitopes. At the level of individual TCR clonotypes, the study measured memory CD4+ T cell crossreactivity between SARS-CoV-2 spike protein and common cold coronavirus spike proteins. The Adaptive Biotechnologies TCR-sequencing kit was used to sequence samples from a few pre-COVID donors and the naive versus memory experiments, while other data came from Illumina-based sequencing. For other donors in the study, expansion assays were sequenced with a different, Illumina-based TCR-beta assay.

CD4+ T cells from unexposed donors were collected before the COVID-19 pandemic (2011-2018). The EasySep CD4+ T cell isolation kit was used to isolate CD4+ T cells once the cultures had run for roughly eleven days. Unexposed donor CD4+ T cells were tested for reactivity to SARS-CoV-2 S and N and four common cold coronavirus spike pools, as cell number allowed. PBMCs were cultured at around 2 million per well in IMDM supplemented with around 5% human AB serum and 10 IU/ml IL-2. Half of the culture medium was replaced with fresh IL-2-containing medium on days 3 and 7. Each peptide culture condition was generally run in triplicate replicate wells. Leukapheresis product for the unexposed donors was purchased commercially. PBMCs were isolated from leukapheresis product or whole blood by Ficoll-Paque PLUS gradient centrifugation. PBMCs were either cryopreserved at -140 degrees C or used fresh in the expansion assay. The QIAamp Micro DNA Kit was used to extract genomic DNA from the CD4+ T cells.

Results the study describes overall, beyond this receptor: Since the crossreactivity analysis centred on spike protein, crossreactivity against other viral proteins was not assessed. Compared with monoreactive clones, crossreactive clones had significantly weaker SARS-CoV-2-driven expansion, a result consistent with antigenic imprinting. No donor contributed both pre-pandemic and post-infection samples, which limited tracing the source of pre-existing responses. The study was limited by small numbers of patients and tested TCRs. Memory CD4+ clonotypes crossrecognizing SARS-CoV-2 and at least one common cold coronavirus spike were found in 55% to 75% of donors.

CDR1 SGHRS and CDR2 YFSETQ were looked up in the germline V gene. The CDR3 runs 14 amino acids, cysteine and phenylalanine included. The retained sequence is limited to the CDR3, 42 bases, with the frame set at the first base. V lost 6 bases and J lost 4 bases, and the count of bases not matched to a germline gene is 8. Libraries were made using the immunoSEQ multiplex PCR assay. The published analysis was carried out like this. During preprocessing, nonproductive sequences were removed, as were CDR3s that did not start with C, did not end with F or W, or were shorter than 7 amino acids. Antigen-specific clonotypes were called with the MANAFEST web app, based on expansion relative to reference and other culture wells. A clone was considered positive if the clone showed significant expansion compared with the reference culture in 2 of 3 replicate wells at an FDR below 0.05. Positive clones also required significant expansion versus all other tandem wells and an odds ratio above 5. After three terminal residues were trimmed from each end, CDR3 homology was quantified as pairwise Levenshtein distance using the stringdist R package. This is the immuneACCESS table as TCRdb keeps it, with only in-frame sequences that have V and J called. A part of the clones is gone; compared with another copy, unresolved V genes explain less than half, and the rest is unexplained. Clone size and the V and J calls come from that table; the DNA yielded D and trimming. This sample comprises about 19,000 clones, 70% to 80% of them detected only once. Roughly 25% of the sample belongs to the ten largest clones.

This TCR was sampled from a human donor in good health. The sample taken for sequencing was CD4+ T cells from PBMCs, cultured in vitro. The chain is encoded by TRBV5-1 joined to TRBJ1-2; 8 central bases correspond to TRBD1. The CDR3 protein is CASKVAGGFYGYTF. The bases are TGCGCCAGCAAGGTTGCAGGGGGCTTCTATGGCTACACCTTC.